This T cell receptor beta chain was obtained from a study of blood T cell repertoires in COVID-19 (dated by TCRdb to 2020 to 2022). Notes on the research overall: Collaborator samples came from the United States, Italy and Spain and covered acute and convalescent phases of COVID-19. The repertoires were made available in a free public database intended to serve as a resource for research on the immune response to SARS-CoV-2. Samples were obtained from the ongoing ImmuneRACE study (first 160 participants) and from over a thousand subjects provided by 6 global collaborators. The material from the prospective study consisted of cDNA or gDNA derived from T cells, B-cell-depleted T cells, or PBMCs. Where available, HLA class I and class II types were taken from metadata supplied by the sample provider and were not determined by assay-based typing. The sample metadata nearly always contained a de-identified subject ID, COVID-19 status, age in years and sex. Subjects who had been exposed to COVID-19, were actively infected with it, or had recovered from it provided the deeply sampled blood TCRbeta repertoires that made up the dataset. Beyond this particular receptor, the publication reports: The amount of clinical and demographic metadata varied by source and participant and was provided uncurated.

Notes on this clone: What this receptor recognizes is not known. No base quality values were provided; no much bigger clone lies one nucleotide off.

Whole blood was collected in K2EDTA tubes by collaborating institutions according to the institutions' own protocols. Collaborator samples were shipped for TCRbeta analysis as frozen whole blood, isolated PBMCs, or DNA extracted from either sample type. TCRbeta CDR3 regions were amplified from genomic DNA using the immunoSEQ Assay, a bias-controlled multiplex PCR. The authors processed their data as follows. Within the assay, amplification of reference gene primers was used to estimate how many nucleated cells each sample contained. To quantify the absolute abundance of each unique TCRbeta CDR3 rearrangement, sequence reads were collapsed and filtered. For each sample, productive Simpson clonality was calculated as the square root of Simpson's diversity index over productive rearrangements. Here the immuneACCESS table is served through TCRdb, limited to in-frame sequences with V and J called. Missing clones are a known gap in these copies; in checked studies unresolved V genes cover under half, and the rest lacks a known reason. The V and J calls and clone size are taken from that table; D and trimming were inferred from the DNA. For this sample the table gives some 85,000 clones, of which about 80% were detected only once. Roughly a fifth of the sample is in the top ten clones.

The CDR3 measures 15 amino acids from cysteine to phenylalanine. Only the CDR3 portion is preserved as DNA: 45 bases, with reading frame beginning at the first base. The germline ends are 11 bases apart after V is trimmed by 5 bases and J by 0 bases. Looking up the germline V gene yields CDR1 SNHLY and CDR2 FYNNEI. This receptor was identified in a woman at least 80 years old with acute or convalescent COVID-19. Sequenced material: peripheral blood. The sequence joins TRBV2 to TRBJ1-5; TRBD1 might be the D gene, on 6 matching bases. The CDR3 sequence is CASSTGTNSNQPQHF. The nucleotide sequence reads TGTGCCAGCAGTACCGGGACAAATAGCAATCAGCCCCAGCATTTT.